The present TCR beta chain was sequenced within a study of PD-L1 blockade in urothelial cancer. Turning to the study itself: Samples came from 3 weeks, at the second dose, and 6 weeks into treatment. Median T cell yield from blood was about 150,000.

Regarding time point: pretreatment peripheral blood. Between 1 and 8 samples per patient were obtained, pretreatment and on-treatment. The J segment lost 3 bases and the V segment lost 1 base, leaving 4 bases of the junction unmatched. The CDR3 runs 15 residues. Germline V gives CDR1 SGHTA, CDR2 FQGNSA. Spiking of synthetic TCR analog templates was performed in each PCR. Measured with immunoSEQ multiplex PCR; TCRdb has only the in-frame clones, and not every one. The repertoire has approximately 50,000 clones, around 84% of them found once; the top ten carry 1% to 1.5%. The source was PBMCs, collected around atezolizumab (anti-PD-L1) treatment. The clonotype comes from a man aged 50-60 years with urothelial cancer. The chain links TRBV7-2 to TRBJ2-7, with TRBD2 identical over 9 bases. The CDR3 nucleotides are TGTGCCAGCAGCTTAGGGGCTAGCGGGGTCTACGAGCAGTACTTC. As protein: CASSLGASGVYEQYF.